This T cell receptor (beta chain) is from a study of PD-1 blockade in classical Hodgkin lymphoma. In this sample, this clone turned up a few times. Its antigen is not identified. Assay used: immunoSEQ multiplex PCR; TCRdb lists only in-frame clones, some missing. The data contain over 50,000 clones, 86% of them singletons. Time point of the sample: cycle 4 day 1 (C4D1), after 5 to 7 weeks of nivolumab. Each patient relapsed following autologous stem cell transplantation, and prior brentuximab vedotin exposure differed. Notes on the study in general: Patients with an early start, nivolumab under 1 year after ASCT, were excluded. Diversity similar to that of newly diagnosed patients was seen at baseline in complete responders.

Germline V gives CDR1 SNHLY, CDR2 FYNNEI. V was pared by 2 bases and J by 15 bases, with 9 bases of the junction left unmatched. The CDR3 runs to 13 residues. This TCR derives from a human donor with classical Hodgkin lymphoma. The chain uses TRBV2 and TRBJ2-3; TRBD2 agrees at 9 bases. The input for sequencing was peripheral blood mononuclear cells (PBMCs), taken before the fourth cycle of nivolumab. For the CDR3, the DNA is TGTGCCAGCAGTGAAAGCGCGGGGGGGCTTTTTTATTTT. It yields the protein CASSESAGGLFYF.